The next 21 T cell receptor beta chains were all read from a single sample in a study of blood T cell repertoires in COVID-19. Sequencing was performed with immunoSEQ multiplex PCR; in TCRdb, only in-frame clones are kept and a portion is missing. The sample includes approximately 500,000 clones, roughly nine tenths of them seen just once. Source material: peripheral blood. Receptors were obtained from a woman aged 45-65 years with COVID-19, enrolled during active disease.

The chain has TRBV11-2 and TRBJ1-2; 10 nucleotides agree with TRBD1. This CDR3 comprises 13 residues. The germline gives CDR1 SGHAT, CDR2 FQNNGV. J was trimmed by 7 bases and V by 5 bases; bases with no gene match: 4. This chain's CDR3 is CASSGQGVVGYTF. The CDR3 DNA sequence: TGTGCCAGCAGCGGACAGGGGGTAGTTGGCTACACCTTC. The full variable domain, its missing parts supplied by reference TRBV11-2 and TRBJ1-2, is EAGVAQSPRYKIIEKRQSVAFWCNPISGHATLYWYQQILGQGPKLLIQFQNNGVVDDSQLPKDRFSAERLKGVDSTLKIQPAKLEDSAVYLCASSGQGVVGYTFGSGTRLTVV.

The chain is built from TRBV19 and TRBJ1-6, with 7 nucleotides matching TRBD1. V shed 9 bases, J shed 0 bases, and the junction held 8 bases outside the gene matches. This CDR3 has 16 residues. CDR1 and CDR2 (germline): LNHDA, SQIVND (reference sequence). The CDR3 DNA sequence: TGTGCCAGCCGAGGACAGGAGAGCTCCTATAATTCACCCCTCCACTTT. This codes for CASRGQESSYNSPLHF. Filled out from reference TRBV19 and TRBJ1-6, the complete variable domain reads DGGITQSPKYLFRKEGQNVTLSCEQNLNHDAMYWYRQDPGQGLRLIYYSQIVNDFQKGDIAEGYSVSREKKESFPLTVTSAQKNPTAFYLCASRGQESSYNSPLHFGNGTRLTVT.

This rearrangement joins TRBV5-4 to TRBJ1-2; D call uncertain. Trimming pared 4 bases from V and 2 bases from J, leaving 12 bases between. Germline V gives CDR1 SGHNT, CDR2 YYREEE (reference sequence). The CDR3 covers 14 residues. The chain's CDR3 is CASSTRTGNYGYTF. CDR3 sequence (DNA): TGTGCCAGCAGCACCCGGACGGGGAACTATGGCTACACCTTC. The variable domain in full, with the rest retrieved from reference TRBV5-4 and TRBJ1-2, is ETGVTQSPTHLIKTRGQQVTLRCSSQSGHNTVSWYQQALGQGPQFIFQYYREEENGRGNFPPRFSGLQFPNYSSELNVNALELDDSALYLCASSTRTGNYGYTFGSGTRLTVV.

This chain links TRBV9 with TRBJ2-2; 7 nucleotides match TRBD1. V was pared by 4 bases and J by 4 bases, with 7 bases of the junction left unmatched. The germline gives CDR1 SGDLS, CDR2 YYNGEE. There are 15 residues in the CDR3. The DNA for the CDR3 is TGTGCCAGCAGCACACAGACAGGGCCCACCGGGGAGCTGTTTTTT. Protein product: CASSTQTGPTGELFF. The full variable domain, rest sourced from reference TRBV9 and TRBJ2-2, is DSGVTQTPKHLITATGQRVTLRCSPRSGDLSVYWYQQSLDQGLQFLIQYYNGEERAKGNILERFSAQQFPDLHSELNLSSLELGDSALYFCASSTQTGPTGELFFGEGSRLTVL.

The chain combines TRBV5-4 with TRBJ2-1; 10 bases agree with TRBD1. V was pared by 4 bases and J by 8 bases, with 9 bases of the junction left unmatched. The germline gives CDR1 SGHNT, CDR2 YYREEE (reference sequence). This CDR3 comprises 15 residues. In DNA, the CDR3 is TGTGCCAGCAGCCTCGGGACAGGGGATCGCCATGAGCAGTTCTTC. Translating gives CASSLGTGDRHEQFF.

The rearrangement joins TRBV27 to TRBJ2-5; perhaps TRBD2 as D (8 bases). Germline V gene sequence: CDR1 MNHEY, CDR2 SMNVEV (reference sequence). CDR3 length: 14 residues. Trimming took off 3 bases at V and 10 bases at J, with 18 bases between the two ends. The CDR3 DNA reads TGTGCCAGCAGTTTCGGGGGGGGGCAGGGGGTCCAGTACTTC. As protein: CASSFGGGQGVQYF.

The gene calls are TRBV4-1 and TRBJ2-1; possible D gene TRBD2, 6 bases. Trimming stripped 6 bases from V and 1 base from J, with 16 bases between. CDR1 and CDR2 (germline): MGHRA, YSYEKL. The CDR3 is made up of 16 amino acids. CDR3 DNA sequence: TGCGCCAGCAGACCCACCGGGACTCGGTCCTACAATGAGCAGTTCTTC. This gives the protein CASRPTGTRSYNEQFF.

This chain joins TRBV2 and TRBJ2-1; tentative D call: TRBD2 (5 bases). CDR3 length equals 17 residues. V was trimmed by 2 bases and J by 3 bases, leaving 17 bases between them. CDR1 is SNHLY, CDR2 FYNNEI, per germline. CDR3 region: CASSEFLTRRGYNEQFF. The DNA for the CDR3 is TGTGCCAGCAGTGAATTCCTCACTAGGAGAGGCTACAATGAGCAGTTCTTC.

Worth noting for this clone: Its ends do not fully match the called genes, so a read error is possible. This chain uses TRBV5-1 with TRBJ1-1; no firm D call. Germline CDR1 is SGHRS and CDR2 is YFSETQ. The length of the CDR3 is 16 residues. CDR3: CASSWDLGGGVPLPNF. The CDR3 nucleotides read TGCGCCAGCAGCTGGGATTTGGGCGGCGGGGTCCCGCTACCCAATTTT.

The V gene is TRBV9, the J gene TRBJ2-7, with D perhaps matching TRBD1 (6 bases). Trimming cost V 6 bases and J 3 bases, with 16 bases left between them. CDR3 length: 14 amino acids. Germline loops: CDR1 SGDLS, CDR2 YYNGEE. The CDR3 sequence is CASTPDSLGYEQYF. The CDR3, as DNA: TGTGCCAGCACCCCGGACAGCCTGGGCTACGAGCAGTACTTC.

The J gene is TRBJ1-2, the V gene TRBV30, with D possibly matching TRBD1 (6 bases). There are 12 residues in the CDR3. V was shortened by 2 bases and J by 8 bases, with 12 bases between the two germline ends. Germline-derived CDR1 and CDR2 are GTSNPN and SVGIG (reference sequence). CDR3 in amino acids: CAWSQGLRGYTF. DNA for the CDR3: TGTGCCTGGAGTCAGGGGTTGAGGGGCTACACCTTC. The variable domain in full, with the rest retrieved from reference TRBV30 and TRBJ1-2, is SQTIHQWPATLVQPVGSPLSLECTVEGTSNPNLYWYRQAAGRGLQLLFYSVGIGQISSEVPQNLSASRPQDRQFILSSKKLLLSDSGFYLCAWSQGLRGYTFGSGTRLTVV.

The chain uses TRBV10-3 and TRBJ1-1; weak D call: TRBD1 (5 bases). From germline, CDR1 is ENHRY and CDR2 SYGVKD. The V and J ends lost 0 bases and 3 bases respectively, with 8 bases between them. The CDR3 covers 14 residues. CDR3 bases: TGTGCCATCAGTGAGTCCCAGGGTTACACTGAAGCTTTCTTT. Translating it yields CAISESQGYTEAFF.

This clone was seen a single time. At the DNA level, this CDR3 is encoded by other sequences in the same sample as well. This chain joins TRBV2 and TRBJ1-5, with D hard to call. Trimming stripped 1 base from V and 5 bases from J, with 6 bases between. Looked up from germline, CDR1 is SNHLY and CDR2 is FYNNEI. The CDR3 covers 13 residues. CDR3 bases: TGTGCCAGCAGTGAAGGGCGGTATCAGCCCCAGCATTTT. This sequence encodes CASSEGRYQPQHF. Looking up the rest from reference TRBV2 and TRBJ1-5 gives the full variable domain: EPEVTQTPSHQVTQMGQEVILRCVPISNHLYFYWYRQILGQKVEFLVSFYNNEISEKSEIFDDQFSVERPDGSNFTLKIRSTKLEDSAMYFCASSEGRYQPQHFGDGTRLSIL.

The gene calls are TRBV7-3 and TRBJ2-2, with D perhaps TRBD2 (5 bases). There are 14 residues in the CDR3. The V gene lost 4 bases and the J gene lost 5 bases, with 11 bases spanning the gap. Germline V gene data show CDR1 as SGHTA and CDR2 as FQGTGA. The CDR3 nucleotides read TGTGCCAGCAGCTCCCAGCGGTCGACCGGGGAGCTGTTTTTT. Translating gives CASSSQRSTGELFF.

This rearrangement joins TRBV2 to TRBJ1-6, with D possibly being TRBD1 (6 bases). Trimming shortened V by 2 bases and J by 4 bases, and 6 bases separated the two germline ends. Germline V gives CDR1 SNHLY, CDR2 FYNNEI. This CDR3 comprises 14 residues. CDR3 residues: CASSEQGYNSPLHF. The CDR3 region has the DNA TGTGCCAGCAGTGAACAGGGGTATAATTCACCCCTCCACTTT.

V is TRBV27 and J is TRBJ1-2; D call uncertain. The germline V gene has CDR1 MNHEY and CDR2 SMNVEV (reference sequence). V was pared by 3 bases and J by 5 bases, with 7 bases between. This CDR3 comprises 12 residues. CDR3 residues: CASSFAGYGYTF. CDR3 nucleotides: TGTGCCAGCAGTTTCGCAGGATATGGCTACACCTTC.

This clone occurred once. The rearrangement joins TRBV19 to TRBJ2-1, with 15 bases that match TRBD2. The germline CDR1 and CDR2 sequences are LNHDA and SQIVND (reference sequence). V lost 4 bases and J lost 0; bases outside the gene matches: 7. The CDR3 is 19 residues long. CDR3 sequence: CASSTGLAGGFSSYNEQFF. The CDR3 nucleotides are TGTGCCAGTAGTACGGGACTAGCGGGGGGCTTCAGCTCCTACAATGAGCAGTTCTTC.

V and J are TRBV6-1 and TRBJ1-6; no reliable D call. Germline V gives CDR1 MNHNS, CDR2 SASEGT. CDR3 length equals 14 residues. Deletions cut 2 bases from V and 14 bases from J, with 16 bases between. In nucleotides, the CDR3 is TGTGCCAGCAGTGAATTGGTCCCTTCCAACACCCTCCACTTT. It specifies CASSELVPSNTLHF.

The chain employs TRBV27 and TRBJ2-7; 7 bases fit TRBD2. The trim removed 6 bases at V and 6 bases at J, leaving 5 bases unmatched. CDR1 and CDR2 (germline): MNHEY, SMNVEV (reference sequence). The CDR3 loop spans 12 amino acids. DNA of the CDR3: TGTGCCAGCAGAGCGGGGATGAGCGAGCAGTACTTC. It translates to CASRAGMSEQYF.

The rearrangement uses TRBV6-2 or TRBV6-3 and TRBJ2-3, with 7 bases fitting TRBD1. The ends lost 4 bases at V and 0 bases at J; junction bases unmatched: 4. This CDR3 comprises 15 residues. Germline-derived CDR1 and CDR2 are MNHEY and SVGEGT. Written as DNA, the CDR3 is TGTGCCAGCAGTTGGCCACAGGGGAGCACAGATACGCAGTATTTT. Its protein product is CASSWPQGSTDTQYF.

The chain's CDR3 is CASSLGPAGGLGEQFF. CDR3 DNA: TGTGCCAGCAGCTTAGGTCCAGCGGGGGGCTTAGGCGAGCAGTTCTTC. The chain joins TRBV7-9 to TRBJ2-1; TRBD2 agrees at 9 bases. CDR1 is SEHNR and CDR2 is FQNEAQ in the germline V gene (reference sequence). Trimming took 1 base from V and 10 from J; bases not matched to a gene: 11. This CDR3 has 16 residues. Drawing the rest from reference TRBV7-9 and TRBJ2-1, the complete variable domain is DTGVSQNPRHKITKRGQNVTFRCDPISEHNRLYWYRQTLGQGPEFLTYFQNEAQLEKSRLLSDRFSAERPKGSFSTLEIQRTEQGDSAMYLCASSLGPAGGLGEQFFGPGTRLTVL.